Each of the 17 T cell receptor beta chains below was sequenced from the same sample in a study of Graves' ophthalmopathy and Graves' hyperthyroidism. RNA served as the template for amplifying TCR beta CDR3 regions. The first round was an RT-PCR with HTBI primers, and the second round was a multiplex PCR. TCRdb re-derived calls from the multiplex PCR reads in MiXCR, one entry per CDR3 protein. This table has under 200,000 distinct CDR3 sequences, 30% to 45% appearing once. The specimen sequenced was peripheral blood. All receptors come from a woman between 35 and 50 years old with Graves' ophthalmopathy.

The gene calls are TRBV24-1 and TRBJ2-5; 10 bases align to TRBD2. This CDR3 has 19 amino acids. The germline CDR1 and CDR2 sequences are KGHDR and SFDVKD. V was pared by 0 bases and J by 2 bases, with 11 bases of the junction left unmatched. In nucleotides, the CDR3 is TGTGCCACCAGTGATTTGCGAGCGGGAGGGCACCAGAAACAAGAGACCCAGTACTTC. The encoded protein is CATSDLRAGGHQKQETQYF.

This clonotype occurred many times. This chain joins TRBV12-3 or TRBV12-4 and TRBJ2-7; 10 bases fit TRBD2. J lost 2 bases, V lost 3 bases, and 4 bases had no gene match. The length of the CDR3 is 15 residues. The CDR3 region is CASSFLGTSAYEQYF. In DNA form, the CDR3 reads TGTGCCAGCAGTTTTTTAGGGACTAGCGCCTACGAGCAGTACTTC.

With regard to this clonotype: Just one base apart from a much larger clone, this may be a read error. The chain couples TRBV6-5 to TRBJ1-1; 8 nucleotides align to TRBD1. CDR3 size: 15 residues. In germline, CDR1 is MNHEY, CDR2 SVGAGI. CDR3 sequence reads: CVSSTQGAWNTEAFF. The DNA for the CDR3 is TGTGTCAGCAGTACTCAGGGGGCTTGGAACACTGAAGCTTTCTTT.

This clonotype showed up just a few times. The CDR3 DNA follows: TGTGCCAGCAGCCCGGGCGAGGTCTCTGGAAACACCATATATTTT. It translates to CASSPGEVSGNTIYF. The chain combines TRBV7-2 with TRBJ1-3; D is uncertain. There are 15 residues in the CDR3. CDR1 is SGHTA and CDR2 is FQGNSA in the germline V gene. The ends were cut back, 5 bases at V and 0 bases at J, with 11 bases in the middle.

The rearrangement links TRBV11-2 to TRBJ2-7; 8 positions match TRBD2. Germline V gene lookup returns CDR1 SGHAT and CDR2 FQNNGV. Unmatched junction bases numbered 10, after V lost 0 bases and J lost 9 bases. The CDR3 covers 15 residues. CDR3 bases: TGTGCCAGCAGCTTAGATCGGCTAGCGGGCCAGGCGCAGTACTTC. It is translated as CASSLDRLAGQAQYF. The full variable domain, rest sourced from reference TRBV11-2 and TRBJ2-7, is EAGVAQSPRYKIIEKRQSVAFWCNPISGHATLYWYQQILGQGPKLLIQFQNNGVVDDSQLPKDRFSAERLKGVDSTLKIQPAKLEDSAVYLCASSLDRLAGQAQYFGPGTRLTVT.

This clonotype was seen repeatedly, ten times or more. V is TRBV12-3 or TRBV12-4 and J is TRBJ1-1; D remains unclear. CDR3 length equals 14 residues. Trimming took 3 bases from V and 0 from J, leaving 8 bases between them. This CDR3 is CASSLRFMNTEAFF. The CDR3 nucleotides read TGTGCCAGCAGTTTGAGGTTTATGAACACTGAAGCTTTCTTT.

This clonotype was recorded at least ten times. V is TRBV3-1 and J is TRBJ1-3; D ambiguous. The V end lost 0 bases, the J end lost 4 bases, and 7 bases lay between the germline ends. The CDR3 runs 14 residues. Germline V gene sequence: CDR1 LGHDT, CDR2 YNNKEL (reference sequence). The CDR3 protein is CASSQDDSGNTIYF. The CDR3 nucleotides are TGTGCCAGCAGCCAAGATGATTCCGGAAACACCATATATTTT.

This clonotype was seen at least ten times. The chain joins TRBV28 to TRBJ1-6, with TRBD1 as a possible D gene (5 bases). The V gene lost 5 bases and the J gene lost 4 bases, with 15 bases spanning the gap. Germline CDR1 reads MDHEN; CDR2 reads SYDVKM. This CDR3 region has 16 residues. This CDR3 reads CASSTWGGGYNSPLHF. The CDR3 DNA reads as TGTGCCAGCAGTACTTGGGGGGGGGGGTATAATTCACCCCTCCACTTT.

The CDR3 DNA reads as TGTGCCAGCAGTCCGAGGGGGACGTGGATGAACACTGAAGCTTTCTTT. Translated, it gives CASSPRGTWMNTEAFF. The J gene is TRBJ1-1, the V gene TRBV6-1, with D maybe TRBD1 (6 bases). Trimming cost V 5 bases and J 0 bases, with 16 bases left between them. Per germline, CDR1 MNHNS and CDR2 SASEGT. This CDR3 has 16 amino acids.

The chain carries TRBV7-8 and TRBJ1-1; D possibly corresponds to TRBD1 (6 bases). Between the trimmed V and J ends, which lost 3 bases and 4 bases, there was a span of 12 bases. CDR3 length: 14 amino acids. Germline V gene lookup returns CDR1 SGHVS and CDR2 FQNEAQ. The DNA of the CDR3 is TGTGCCAGCAGCTTTTCTTCAGGGGCCACTGAAGCTTTCTTT. Its translation is CASSFSSGATEAFF.

The J gene is TRBJ1-5, the V gene TRBV2; D remains unclear. This CDR3 spans 14 amino acids. The germline V gene has CDR1 SNHLY and CDR2 FYNNEI. V was trimmed by 6 bases and J by 0 bases, leaving 9 bases between them. CDR3 DNA: TGTGCCAGCAGCTCACTCTATAGCAATCAGCCCCAGCATTTT. Translation: CASSSLYSNQPQHF.

This clonotype was counted at least ten times. CDR3 loop: CASSYSGTGSPLHF. The DNA of the CDR3 is TGTGCCAGCAGTTACTCCGGGACGGGTTCACCCCTCCACTTT. The chain is built from TRBV6-5 and TRBJ1-6, with D possibly TRBD1 on 5 matching bases. Trimming stripped 0 bases from V and 9 bases from J, with 9 bases between. Germline V gene lookup returns CDR1 MNHEY and CDR2 SVGAGI. The CDR3 extends over 14 amino acids.

This clonotype came up a few times. The chain uses TRBV6-2 or TRBV6-3 and TRBJ1-1; D uncertain. V was pared by 0 bases and J by 11 bases, with 13 bases between. The germline V gene has CDR1 MNHEY and CDR2 SVGEGT. The CDR3 extends over 13 amino acids. CDR3 residues: CASSYSTIPEAFF. Written as DNA, the CDR3 is TGTGCCAGCAGTTACTCGACCATCCCGGAGGCTTTCTTT.

This clonotype was seen at least ten times. The chain links TRBV19 to TRBJ1-2, with D unclear. The CDR3 has 14 residues. V lost 5 bases and J lost 7, with 17 bases in between. Germline loops: CDR1 LNHDA, CDR2 SQIVND (reference sequence). The chain's CDR3 is CASSLAGTTGGYTF. The CDR3 DNA reads as TGTGCCAGTAGTCTTGCCGGAACAACGGGTGGCTACACCTTC.

At least ten counts were recorded for this clonotype. The chain links TRBV29-1 to TRBJ1-5; no reliable D call. This CDR3 has 13 amino acids. Germline assignment: CDR1 SQVTM and CDR2 ANQGSEA. V was trimmed by 7 bases and J by 7 bases, leaving 17 bases between them. CDR3 region: CSAQPDRGQPQHF. The CDR3 nucleotides are TGCAGCGCTCAACCCGATCGTGGGCAGCCCCAGCATTTT.

V usage is TRBV2 and J usage is TRBJ2-5; 11 bases agree with TRBD2. Germline CDR1 and CDR2: SNHLY and FYNNEI. Trimming at V came to 4 bases and at J to 5 bases, leaving 3 bases not matched to a gene. This CDR3 contains 14 residues. The CDR3 bases are TGTGCCAGCAGTGCTAGCGGGAGGCCGGAGACCCAGTACTTC. This sequence encodes CASSASGRPETQYF.

CDR3 sequence: CATSRVPATGELFF. In DNA form, the CDR3 reads TGTGCCACCAGCAGAGTTCCTGCCACCGGGGAGCTGTTTTTT. The genes are TRBV15 and TRBJ2-2; D unclear. This CDR3 spans 14 amino acids. Germline CDR1 is LNHNV and CDR2 is YYDKDF (reference sequence). V was trimmed by 1 base and J by 4 bases, leaving 7 bases between them.